The present T cell receptor (beta chain) was sequenced within a study of PD-1 blockade in classical Hodgkin lymphoma (dated by TCRdb to about 2020). About the full investigation: Nivolumab dosing was 3 mg/kg intravenously every 2 weeks, continuing until either disease progression or unacceptable toxicity. A peripheral blood immune signature of response to PD-1 blockade in classical Hodgkin lymphoma was defined using TCR beta sequencing and CyTOF.

The Qiagen DNeasy kit was used to extract genomic DNA from unsorted PBMCs and from the negatively selected CD4+ and CD8+ fractions. Amplification of TCR beta CDR3 regions was done by immunoSEQ multiplex PCR with primers that anneal to V and J segments. Amplification bias was minimized using a synthetic immune receptor repertoire, and residual bias was removed computationally after sequencing. The original methods were these. Repertoire diversity was quantified as the Shannon entropy index using custom Python scripts. Unsorted, CD4+ and CD8+ repertoires were analyzed separately, except for combined analyses in which CD4+ and CD8+ sequences were merged in silico. A clone counted as expanded when the clone's frequency after treatment rose at least 2-fold relative to C1D1, and clones undetected at baseline were given a pseudocount of 0.5. Singleton clones were defined as clones with 0 or 1 copy at C1D1, and non-singleton clones were defined as clones with 2 or more copies. Clones expanded in unsorted samples were labelled as CD4+, CD8+ or unknown by matching protein sequences in sorted samples from the same patient. Wilcoxon tests on paired samples were used to test diversity changes from C1D1 to C4D1. TCRdb re-hosts the immuneACCESS table, in-frame sequences only. Its copies lack some clones; in the studies checked, an unresolved V gene accounts for under half of them, and the cause for the rest is not known. V and J calls and clone size are as listed in that table; D and trimming were resolved from the DNA. The sample contains 2,500 or so clones, more than 65% of them found a single time. The ten largest clonotypes hold approximately 30% of the sample.

Comment on this clone: Its antigen is still unknown. One base away there is no much larger clone; base qualities are not given.

Counted from cysteine to phenylalanine, this CDR3 has 14 amino acids. Only CDR3 DNA remains: 42 bases, in frame from the first base. V has 4 bases trimmed and J has 4 bases trimmed; junction bases matching no gene number 6. The germline V gene supplies CDR1 SGHVS and CDR2 FQNEAQ. Results and caveats for the whole study, not just this receptor: Lower diversity was observed in patients in whom nivolumab was started less than 1 year after ASCT, and these patients were excluded from later analyses so that confounding by immune reconstitution would be avoided. The study was limited to a single clinical trial cohort, and causes of repertoire differences, possibly disease activity or prior therapy, remained undefined. CD4+ but not CD8+ TCR diversity rose significantly by C4D1 (p=0.0027 vs p=0.16), most apparent in complete responders (p=0.02). Among trial patients, those achieving complete response had baseline diversity similar to that of newly diagnosed patients, while diversity was significantly lower in partial responders and progressors. Newly diagnosed patients were reported to have lower baseline TCR diversity than healthy donors, and relapsed/refractory patients were reported to have lower baseline TCR diversity still.

Interpreted using the paper, the time point label stands for: cycle 4 day 1 (C4D1), after more than five weeks of nivolumab. Relapse after autologous stem cell transplantation had occurred in all trial patients, and cohorts A, B and C were distinguished by prior brentuximab vedotin exposure. Using a Miltenyi CD8+ T cell isolation kit, CD8+ T cells were purified from thawed PBMCs through magnetic negative selection. The trial cohort included 45 to 65 patients with relapsed/refractory classical Hodgkin lymphoma, and each patient had a best overall response of complete response, partial response or progressive disease. Single-agent nivolumab was administered to trial patients in the multi-cohort phase II CheckMate 205 trial. Best overall response was determined by an independent review committee according to the 2007 International Working Group response criteria. Trial PBMCs were collected immediately before nivolumab initiation (C1D1) and during therapy at cycle 2 day 1 and cycle 4 day 1. Peripheral blood was collected in 8 mL Vacutainer Cell Preparation Tubes, from which PBMCs were isolated by centrifugation and then cryopreserved. Purified CD4+ and CD8+ fractions were generated only in cases for which an additional PBMC sample was available. On LS columns in a quadroMACS separator, the magnetically labelled cells were depleted, and the flow-through was collected as the purified fraction.

The TCR was taken from a human donor with classical Hodgkin lymphoma. This chain is built from TRBV7-8 and TRBJ2-7; TRBD2 agrees with 8 junctional bases. Sequencing used CD8+ T cells from blood, obtained before the fourth cycle of nivolumab. Read as DNA, the sequence is TGTGCCAGCAGCTCTGCGGGAGGAGGGTACGAGCAGTACTTC. This sequence encodes CASSSAGGGYEQYF.